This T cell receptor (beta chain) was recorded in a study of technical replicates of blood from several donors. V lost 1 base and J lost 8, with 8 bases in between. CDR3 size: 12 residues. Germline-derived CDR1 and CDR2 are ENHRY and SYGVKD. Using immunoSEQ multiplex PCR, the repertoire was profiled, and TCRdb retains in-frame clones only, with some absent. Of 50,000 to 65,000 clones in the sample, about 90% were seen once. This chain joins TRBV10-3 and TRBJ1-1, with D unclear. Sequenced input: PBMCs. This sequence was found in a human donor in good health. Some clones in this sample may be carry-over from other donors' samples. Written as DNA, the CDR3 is TGTGCCATCAGTGAGTTCGGTTGGGAAGCTTTCTTT. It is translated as CAISEFGWEAFF.